Following are 20 T cell receptor beta chains from one sample sequenced in a study of tumor-infiltrating lymphocytes in primary liver carcinoma. The template, roughly 0.45 ug total RNA, yielded TCR beta cDNA made with a constant-region primer. For TCR beta, libraries were produced by three nested multiplex PCR rounds using slightly modified ARM-PCR. Two initial PCR rounds of around 10 cycles each paired TRBV1-TRBV30 forward primers with a C-beta reverse primer. TCRdb fed the multiplex PCR reads into MiXCR, producing one record per CDR3 protein. The data hold approximately 300,000 distinct CDR3 sequences, with roughly two thirds observed a single time. Unsorted whole blood supplied the blood RNA, and germline DNA was isolated too. The sequenced sample was peripheral blood. The receptors were gathered from a man aged 35 to 55 with primary liver carcinoma and hepatitis B virus infection.

The CDR3 coding sequence is TGTGCCAGCAGCATCACGAGCTCAGGGTCCTACGAGCAGTACTTC. It translates to CASSITSSGSYEQYF. The gene calls are TRBV7-2 and TRBJ2-7; tentatively, D is TRBD1 (5 bases). CDR1 SGHTA and CDR2 FQGNSA come from the germline V gene. Trimming shortened V by 5 bases and J by 1 base, and 15 bases separated the two germline ends. This CDR3 has 15 amino acids.

The V gene is TRBV18, the J gene TRBJ2-1; 8 nucleotides agree with TRBD1. Germline-derived CDR1 and CDR2 are KGHSH and LQKENI. The trim removed 6 bases at V and 8 bases at J, leaving 21 bases unmatched. The CDR3 contains 18 residues. The DNA of the CDR3 is TGTGCCAGCTCCCCGAGACAGGGGATGGGGACCAAGGCCGATGAGCAGTTCTTC. Translating gives CASSPRQGMGTKADEQFF. The full variable domain, rest sourced from reference TRBV18 and TRBJ2-1, is NAGVMQNPRHLVRRRGQEARLRCSPMKGHSHVYWYRQLPEEGLKFMVYLQKENIIDESGMPKERFSAEFPKEGPSILRIQQVVRGDSAAYFCASSPRQGMGTKADEQFFGPGTRLTVL.

The chain joins TRBV30 to TRBJ2-1, with D unresolved. Trimming removed 0 bases from V and 0 bases from J, with 15 bases in between. The germline V gene has CDR1 GTSNPN and CDR2 SVGIG (reference sequence). CDR3 length: 17 amino acids. The CDR3: CAWSVRLTKSSYNEQFF. CDR3 DNA sequence: TGTGCCTGGAGTGTAAGACTCACTAAGAGCTCCTACAATGAGCAGTTCTTC.

Only one count was recorded for this clonotype. The chain has TRBV7-9 and TRBJ2-5; 8 bases are shared with TRBD2. This CDR3 region has 15 residues. Germline trimming cut 3 bases from V and 5 bases from J; bases unmatched to any gene: 8. Germline CDR1 SEHNR, CDR2 FQNEAQ (reference sequence). This chain's CDR3 is CASSFSEAGEETQYF. CDR3 sequence (DNA): TGTGCCAGCAGCTTTTCCGAAGCGGGAGAGGAGACCCAGTACTTC.

This chain connects TRBV29-1 to TRBJ2-7; D might be TRBD2 (5 bases). V was cut by 4 bases and J by 3 bases, with 10 bases left in between. The CDR3 totals 12 residues. CDR1 is SQVTM, CDR2 ANQGSEA, per germline. The CDR3 bases are TGCAGCGTTGGGGAGACATTCTACGAGCAGTACTTC. This codes for CSVGETFYEQYF.

Remarks on this clonotype: At one end, the junction sequence differs from germline, possibly due to a read error. This chain uses TRBV6-2 or TRBV6-3 with TRBJ1-5; possibly TRBD1 for D (5 bases). In germline, CDR1 is MNHEY, CDR2 SVGEGT. This CDR3 region has 14 residues. CDR3 sequence: CASSYSGGNRPQHF. CDR3 bases: TGTGCCAGCAGTTACTCGGGGGGGAATCGGCCCCAGCATTTT.

The V gene is TRBV10-3, the J gene TRBJ2-6, with 7 nucleotides matching TRBD2. The V gene end was trimmed by 8 bases and the J gene end by 1 base; junction bases not matched to a gene: 8. There are 16 residues in the CDR3. In germline, CDR1 is ENHRY, CDR2 SYGVKD. The DNA for the CDR3 is TGTGCCATCGGGAGGGGTCTTAGTTCTGGGGCCAACGTCCTGACTTTC. Translated, it gives CAIGRGLSSGANVLTF.

In regard to this clonotype: This may stem from a read error, because a much larger clone lies one nucleotide away. This chain links TRBV10-3 with TRBJ1-4, with no clear D. Trimming shortened V by 1 base and J by 8 bases, and 11 bases separated the two germline ends. This CDR3 is 14 amino acids long. Germline V gene sequence: CDR1 ENHRY, CDR2 SYGVKD. Written as DNA, the CDR3 is TGTGCCATCAGTGAGTTACTCCGAAGGGAAAAACTGTTTTTT. It encodes CAISELLRREKLFF.

Ten or more counts support this clonotype. The J gene is TRBJ1-1, the V gene TRBV6-1, with a possible D match to TRBD1 (5 bases). This CDR3 spans 14 amino acids. Germline V CDR1 and CDR2: MNHNS, SASEGT. V gave up 5 bases and J gave up 1 base, with 11 bases separating them. The CDR3 DNA is TGTGCCAGCAGTAGCAGGGCGGCGAACACTGAAGCTTTCTTT. Protein sequence: CASSSRAANTEAFF.

The chain carries TRBV7-9 and TRBJ2-2; 7 bases are shared with TRBD1. V lost 6 bases, J lost 1 base, and 11 bases stayed unmatched. CDR3 length equals 17 residues. Germline loops: CDR1 SEHNR, CDR2 FQNEAQ (reference sequence). The CDR3 DNA sequence: TGTGCCAGCAGTCCTGGTCAGGGACAGCTGAACACCGGGGAGCTGTTTTTT. Translated: CASSPGQGQLNTGELFF.

As to this clonotype: Relative to the germline gene, one junction end is altered; a read error may explain this. The V gene is TRBV4-2, the J gene TRBJ2-7; TRBD2 is a possible D gene (5 bases). This CDR3 region has 15 residues. Per germline, CDR1 LGHNA and CDR2 YNFKEQ. The CDR3 protein is CASSPEITAGNVQYF. As DNA, the CDR3 is TGTGCCAGCAGCCCCGAAATTACGGCCGGGAACGTGCAGTATTTC.

The V gene is TRBV30, the J gene TRBJ2-1; D might be TRBD1 or TRBD2, each matching 5 bases. The V gene lost 8 bases and the J gene lost 5 bases, with 19 bases spanning the gap. Germline values: CDR1 GTSNPN, CDR2 SVGIG (reference sequence). This CDR3 is built from 14 residues. CDR3: CAGRFKGRDNEQFF. The CDR3 DNA follows: TGTGCCGGTCGATTCAAGGGGAGAGACAATGAGCAGTTCTTC.

By proportion, this clonotype is medium-sized. The rearrangement joins TRBV11-3 to TRBJ2-3, with TRBD1 matching 9 bases. V lost 5 bases, J lost 8 bases, and 8 bases stayed unmatched. The germline CDR1 and CDR2 sequences are SGHNT and YENEEA. The CDR3 is made up of 14 amino acids. CDR3 amino acids: CASSLGDRETTQYF. The CDR3 DNA sequence: TGTGCCAGCAGCCTAGGGGACAGGGAAACTACGCAGTATTTT.

This clonotype has just one count. A clone one base away is much larger, so this may be a read error. The chain combines TRBV6-5 with TRBJ2-3, with 10 bases identical to TRBD1. In germline, CDR1 is MNHEY, CDR2 SVGAGI. This CDR3 has 16 amino acids. CDR3: CASSRGQGSFTDTHYF. CDR3 bases: TGTGCCAGCAGTAGGGGACAGGGGTCTTTCACAGATACGCACTATTTT.

The chain uses TRBV14 and TRBJ2-1, with 14 bases lining up with TRBD2. V trimming: 4 bases; J trimming: 12 bases; junction bases outside the gene matches: 5. This CDR3 spans 14 amino acids. CDR1 SGHDN and CDR2 FVKESK come from the germline V gene. The CDR3 DNA is TGTGCCAGCAGCCGACTAGCGGGAGGGGCTGTGCAGTTCTTC. Translation gives CASSRLAGGAVQFF.

Note on this clonotype: This may stem from a read error, because a much larger clone lies one nucleotide away. The chain uses TRBV14 and TRBJ2-3; D not resolved. Germline-derived CDR1 and CDR2 are SGHDN and FVKESK. This CDR3 is 13 amino acids long. Here the CDR3 reads CVSSQDTQDTQYF. The CDR3 DNA is TGTGTCAGCAGCCAAGATACCCAGGATACGCAGTATTTT.

The chain links TRBV5-4 to TRBJ2-1; TRBD2 aligns across 8 bases. Germline CDR1 and CDR2: SGHNT and YYREEE (reference sequence). V gave up 0 bases and J gave up 10 bases; unmatched junction bases: 6. The CDR3 is 14 residues long. For the CDR3, the DNA is TGTGCCAGCAGCTTGGATGTTGGCGGGAGGGAGCAGTTCTTC. Translated, it gives CASSLDVGGREQFF.

Ten or more counts support this clonotype. The chain carries TRBV6-2 or TRBV6-3 and TRBJ2-7; 11 bases are shared with TRBD2. This CDR3 has 14 residues. Trimming at V came to 5 bases and at J to 3 bases, leaving 3 bases not matched to a gene. In germline, CDR1 is MNHEY, CDR2 SVGEGT. The DNA for the CDR3 is TGTGCCAGCAGTAGAGGACTAGCGGGCTACGAGCAGTACTTC. This translates into CASSRGLAGYEQYF.

This clonotype was detected once. Possible read error: a much larger clone is one base away. This chain uses TRBV6-1 with TRBJ2-6; tentative D call: TRBD2 (5 bases). V gave up 2 bases and J gave up 1 base, with 27 bases separating them. Per germline, CDR1 MNHNS and CDR2 SASEGT. CDR3 length: 22 residues. The CDR3: CASSELSRFFDGVRSGANVLTF. Here the CDR3 DNA reads TGTGCCAGCAGTGAACTTTCGAGGTTTTTTGACGGGGTCAGATCTGGGGCCAACGTCCTGACTTTC.

With regard to this clonotype: One end of the junction fails to match germline, which may point to a read error. J is TRBJ2-5 and V is TRBV14; D remains ambiguous. CDR1 SGHDN and CDR2 FVKESK come from the germline V gene. The CDR3 is 13 residues long. The CDR3 region is CAGSFDAEEAQYF. For the CDR3, the DNA is TGTGCCGGCAGCTTCGACGCCGAAGAGGCCCAGTACTTC. The full variable domain, rest sourced from reference TRBV14 and TRBJ2-5, is EAGVTQFPSHSVIEKGQTVTLRCDPISGHDNLYWYRRVMGKEIKFLLHFVKESKQDESGMPNNRFLAERTGGTYSTLKVQPAELEDSGVYFCAGSFDAEEAQYFGPGTRLLVL.